This T cell receptor beta chain was documented in a study of blood T cell repertoires in COVID-19. At the level of the study: The United States, Italy and Spain provided the acute and convalescent COVID-19 samples.

On this clone itself: This CDR3 is also generated by other DNA sequences in the sample.

The CDR3 consists of 15 residues. Germline V gives CDR1 SGHRS, CDR2 YFSETQ. Trimming removed 0 bases at V and 0 bases at J, with 9 bases between. Per the original methods: The assay estimated nucleated cells by amplifying reference gene primers. The assay was immunoSEQ multiplex PCR, and TCRdb's table has in-frame clones only and misses some. V and J calls and clone size are as listed in that table; D and trimming were resolved from the DNA. The sample carries some 100,000 clones, 80% to 95% recorded once. The V gene is TRBV5-1, the J gene TRBJ1-2, with a possible D match to TRBD1 (6 bases). Sequenced: peripheral blood. This clonotype originated in a man in his 70s with acute or convalescent COVID-19. The CDR3 region has the DNA TGCGCCAGCAGCTTGGGACAGGAACCTAACTATGGCTACACCTTC. Translating it yields CASSLGQEPNYGYTF.